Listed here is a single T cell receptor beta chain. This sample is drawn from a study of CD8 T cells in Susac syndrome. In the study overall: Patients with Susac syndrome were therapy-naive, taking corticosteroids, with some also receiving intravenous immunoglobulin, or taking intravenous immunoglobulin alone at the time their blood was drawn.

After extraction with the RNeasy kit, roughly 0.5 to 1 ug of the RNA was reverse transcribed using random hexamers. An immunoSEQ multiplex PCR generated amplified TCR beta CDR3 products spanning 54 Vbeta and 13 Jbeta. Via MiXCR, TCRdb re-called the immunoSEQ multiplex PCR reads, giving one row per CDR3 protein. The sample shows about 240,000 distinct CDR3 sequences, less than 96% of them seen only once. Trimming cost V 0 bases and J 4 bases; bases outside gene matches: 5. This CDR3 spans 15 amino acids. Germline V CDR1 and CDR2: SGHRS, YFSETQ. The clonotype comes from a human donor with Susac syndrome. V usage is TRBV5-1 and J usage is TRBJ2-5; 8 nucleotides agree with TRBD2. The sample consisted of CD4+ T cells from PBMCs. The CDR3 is CASSLGVAGRETQYF. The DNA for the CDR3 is TGCGCCAGCAGCTTGGGGGTAGCGGGAAGAGAGACCCAGTACTTC.